This TCR beta chain was documented in a study of graft-versus-host responses after intestinal transplantation. Study details: Multivisceral, liver-intestinal, or isolated intestinal transplants were performed in recipients. Recipients uniformly received anti-thymocyte globulin induction, followed by tacrolimus and steroids for three to four years.

The repertoire was sequenced with immunoSEQ multiplex PCR; TCRdb's copy has only in-frame clones and lacks some. The sample gives nearly 110,000 clones, around 90% of which show up once; roughly 0.64% is in the top ten. This clone was seen once. Its target is unknown. Germline V gene data show CDR1 as SGHDT and CDR2 as YYEEEE. The V end lost 0 bases, the J end lost 5 bases, and 14 bases lay between the germline ends. The CDR3 extends over 15 amino acids. The source material was unstimulated CD4+ T cells sorted from spleen or lymph node cells, sampled before transplant. The clonotype comes from a human donor who was the organ donor for an intestinal transplant. This chain uses TRBV5-6 with TRBJ1-1, with unresolved D. This CDR3 reads CASSLVGYGWTEAFF. The CDR3 coding sequence is TGTGCCAGCAGCTTGGTTGGCTACGGTTGGACTGAAGCTTTCTTT. The whole variable domain, remainder taken from reference TRBV5-6 and TRBJ1-1, is DAGVTQSPTHLIKTRGQQVTLRCSPKSGHDTVSWYQQALGQGPQFIFQYYEEEERQRGNFPDRFSGHQFPNYSSELNVNALLLGDSALYLCASSLVGYGWTEAFFGQGTRLTVV.